Listed below are T cell receptor beta chains from one sample, sequenced in a study of cytomegalovirus exposure and HLA in healthy donors. Generated by immunoSEQ multiplex PCR, the TCRdb table keeps only in-frame clones and is missing some. The sample lists more than 150,000 clones; about 80% were seen once. Source material: PBMCs. These receptors were obtained from a man between 18 and 29 years old in good health and CMV-seronegative. CDR3s leave out the opening cysteine and the closing phenylalanine or tryptophan.

v_gene	j_gene	CDR3aa
TRBV7-9	TRBJ1-1	ASSPKGTGASNTEAF
TRBV6-5	TRBJ2-7	ASSIQGAPAYEQY
TRBV29-1	TRBJ2-5	SADSGTDRRAQY
TRBV7-6	TRBJ2-5	ASSPKRGGPQETQY
TRBV21-1	TRBJ2-5	ASSDLTSGGEACETQY
TRBV27	TRBJ1-1	ASSPGRGWSTEAF
TRBV9	TRBJ1-3	ASSLHRDRGSGNTIY
TRBV6-5	TRBJ2-7	ASRRGDRAIYEQY
TRBV6-1	TRBJ2-1	ASRDRDRSYNEQF
TRBV30	TRBJ1-2	AWSVSPGGSGYT